This TCR beta chain appears in the sequencing data of a study of identical twins. V shed 0 bases and J shed 2 bases, with 13 bases lying between them. The germline CDR1 and CDR2 sequences are MGHRA and YSYEKL. The CDR3 contains 16 residues. This clonotype was observed at least ten times. TCRdb reprocessed the 5' RACE reads with MiXCR, giving one entry per CDR3 protein. The data hold just over 450,000 distinct CDR3 sequences, with 11% to 15% observed a single time. This same sample was also taken into another study, of yellow fever vaccine responses in identical twins.

The sequence was obtained from a woman in her late teens or twenties in good health. Material: CD4+ T cells sorted from blood. This chain links TRBV4-1 with TRBJ2-5; D unclear. CDR3 nucleotide sequence: TGCGCCAGCAGCCAAGAAAGCGCCAGTTCTCAAGAGACCCAGTACTTC. Translating gives CASSQESASSQETQYF.